The clone carrying this TCR beta chain came up once. As yet, its antigen is unknown. Germline CDR1 SGHTA, CDR2 FQGTGA. The J segment lost 2 bases and the V segment lost 2 bases, leaving 11 bases of the junction unmatched. The CDR3 totals 17 residues. This sample stems from a study of OX40 agonist ivuxolimab in advanced cancers. On the study more broadly: At about 82% male, the cohort had a mean age of about 55 years, ranging from roughly 20 to 80. Study findings and constraints: Relative to CD4+, CD8+ T cells held more expanded clones on average. Dose levels from 0.1 to 3.0 mg/kg saw CD4+ and CD8+ blood T cells expand clonally by week 6. Normalized T-cell clonal expansion was also low in some nonresponders.

Produced via immunoSEQ multiplex PCR; TCRdb's table is partial and in-frame only. Of approximately 50,000 clones in the sample, 75% to 90% were seen once. The source material was CD4+ or CD8+ T cells sorted from blood, sampled in a trial of the OX40 agonist ivuxolimab. The clonotype comes from an adult with an advanced solid tumor such as melanoma, head and neck, liver or kidney cancer. J is TRBJ2-7 and V is TRBV7-3; 8 bases align to TRBD2. The CDR3 bases are TGTGCCAGCAGCTTAGCGGGGTCCGGGAGGGTCGCCTACGAGCAGTACTTC. This translates into CASSLAGSGRVAYEQYF.